Listed here is a single TCR beta chain. Antigen unknown. This sample was taken from a study of blood T cells in healthy people across ages. Broader study findings: The study found TCR beta diversity correlated strongly with naive T cell percentage.

Through a sample-barcoded 5' primer and a J-beta primer mix, a second PCR was run for roughly 6 to 11 cycles. CDR3-containing paired-end reads numbered at least 3 million in each sample. Each CDR3 protein is one row after TCRdb ran MiXCR on the 5' RACE reads. This sample carries more than 650,000 distinct CDR3 sequences, 20% to 30% of them seen once, and the ten largest clones take less than 3.5%. CDR1 MGHDK and CDR2 SYGVNS come from the germline V gene. Deletions cut 2 bases from V and 4 bases from J, with 14 bases between. CDR3 size: 15 residues. The same sample was also studied in work on T cells of mothers and their children. As reported in that work: Donors were a few healthy Caucasian mothers and their six children. Relative to unrelated pairs, biologically related mother-child dyads exhibited marginally greater, non-significant overlap.

The chain combines TRBV25-1 with TRBJ2-5, with D tentatively TRBD1 (6 bases). Input material: blood. This sequence originates from a boy aged 10-17 years in good health. The CDR3 loop reads CASSEQGVRGETQYF. The CDR3 nucleotides are TGTGCCAGCAGTGAACAGGGTGTCAGGGGAGAGACCCAGTACTTC. Drawing the rest from reference TRBV25-1 and TRBJ2-5, the complete variable domain is EADIYQTPRYLVIGTGKKITLECSQTMGHDKMYWYQQDPGMELHLIHYSYGVNSTEKGDLSSESTVSRIRTEHFPLTLESARPSHTSQYLCASSEQGVRGETQYFGPGTRLLVL.